Presented here are 5 T cell receptor beta chains from one specimen sequenced in a study of blood T cell repertoires in COVID-19. Assay: immunoSEQ multiplex PCR; the TCRdb copy retains only in-frame clones and omits some. Altogether roughly 410,000 clones are present, roughly nine tenths being singletons, with the ten largest covering roughly 1.2%. Sequencing was performed on peripheral blood. The receptors originated from a middle-aged man with acute or convalescent COVID-19.

This sequence joins TRBV2 and TRBJ1-1, with TRBD1 identical over 8 bases. The V segment lost 8 bases and the J segment 11 bases; nucleotides outside the gene matches: 22. Germline CDR1 SNHLY, CDR2 FYNNEI. The CDR3 is 16 amino acids. The CDR3 bases are TGTGCCAGCGCCGGGACAGGAGGTGTCGTGCAAACGGGGGCTTTCTTT. It translates to CASAGTGGVVQTGAFF.

The CDR3 DNA reads as TGTGCCAGCTCACCCACCGTGACAGGTGAGGGAGGCTACACCTTC. This sequence encodes CASSPTVTGEGGYTF. V usage is TRBV18 and J usage is TRBJ1-2, with D tentatively TRBD1 (6 bases). The CDR3 is made up of 15 amino acids. V shed 3 bases and J shed 8 bases, with 19 bases lying between them. Germline V gene data show CDR1 as KGHSH and CDR2 as LQKENI.

As DNA, the CDR3 is TGTGCCAGCGGGCCCCTCCATTACGAGCAGTACTTC. This sequence encodes CASGPLHYEQYF. The chain joins TRBV3-1 (or the pseudogene TRBV3-2) to TRBJ2-7; D is undetermined. Germline CDR1 LGHDT, CDR2 YNNKEL (reference sequence). The CDR3 contains 12 residues. The V end lost 8 bases, the J end lost 4 bases, and 12 bases lay between the germline ends.

The V and J genes are TRBV10-3 and TRBJ2-7; 7 bases agree with TRBD2. J gave up 7 bases and V 3 bases, and 12 bases lay outside the gene matches. Germline-derived CDR1 and CDR2 are ENHRY and SYGVKD. The CDR3 contains 15 residues. CDR3 coding DNA: TGTGCCATCAGTGATTTGGGGGGGGGACGTTGGGAGCAGTACTTC. Residues: CAISDLGGGRWEQYF.

The rearrangement links TRBV7-3 to TRBJ2-1, with 15 bases lining up with TRBD2. The CDR3 has 16 residues. V gave up 5 bases and J gave up 7 bases; unmatched junction bases: 6. Germline CDR1 is SGHTA and CDR2 is FQGTGA. The CDR3 loop reads CASSKSGTSGGNEQFF. The DNA for the CDR3 is TGTGCCAGCAGCAAATCCGGGACTAGCGGGGGGAATGAGCAGTTCTTC.